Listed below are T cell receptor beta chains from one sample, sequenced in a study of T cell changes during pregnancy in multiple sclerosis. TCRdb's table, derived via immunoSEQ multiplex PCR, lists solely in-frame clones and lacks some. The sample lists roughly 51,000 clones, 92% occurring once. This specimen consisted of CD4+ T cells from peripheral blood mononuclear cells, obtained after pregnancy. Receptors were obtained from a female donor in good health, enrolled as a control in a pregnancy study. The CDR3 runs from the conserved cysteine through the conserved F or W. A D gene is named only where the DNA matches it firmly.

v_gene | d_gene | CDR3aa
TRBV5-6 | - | CASSSGAGWGYTF
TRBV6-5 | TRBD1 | CASSLQGRTEAFF
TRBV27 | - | CASSFQGSHYGYTF
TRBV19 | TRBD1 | CASWDRWNTEAFF
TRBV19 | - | CASAWTEDTEAFF
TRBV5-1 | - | CASSLSGVQETQYF
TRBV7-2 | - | CASSFGGNQPQHF
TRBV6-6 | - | CASSTGGAGTGELFF
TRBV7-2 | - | CASSSPDSPGTEAFF
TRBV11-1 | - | CASSLNTNYEQYF
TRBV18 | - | CASSPEGVYNEQFF
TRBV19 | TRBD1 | CASSILPRGTGLRDEQYF
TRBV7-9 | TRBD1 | CASSPWDRVGYGYTF
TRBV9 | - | CASSVGAGSYEQYF
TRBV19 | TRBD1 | CASSMRGGSNEQFF
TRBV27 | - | CASRGALDYGYTF
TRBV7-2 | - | CASSFGGTPGANVLTF
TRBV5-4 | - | CASRQAGATEAFF
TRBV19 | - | CASSVGQPGRSPLHF
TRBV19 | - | CASSQEVNSPLHF
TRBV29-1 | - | CSVETAETQYF
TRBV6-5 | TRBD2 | CASSYQAGISYEQYF
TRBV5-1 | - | CASRPGPNQPQHF
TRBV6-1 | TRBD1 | CASSVAGTGYGYTF
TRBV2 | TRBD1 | CASSEDRGRNEQYF
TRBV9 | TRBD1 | CASSVGQIQETQYF
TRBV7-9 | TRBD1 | CASSLREGARSPLHF
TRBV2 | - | CASSERGSALAYNEQFF
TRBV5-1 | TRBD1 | CASSTQQGGGTEAFF